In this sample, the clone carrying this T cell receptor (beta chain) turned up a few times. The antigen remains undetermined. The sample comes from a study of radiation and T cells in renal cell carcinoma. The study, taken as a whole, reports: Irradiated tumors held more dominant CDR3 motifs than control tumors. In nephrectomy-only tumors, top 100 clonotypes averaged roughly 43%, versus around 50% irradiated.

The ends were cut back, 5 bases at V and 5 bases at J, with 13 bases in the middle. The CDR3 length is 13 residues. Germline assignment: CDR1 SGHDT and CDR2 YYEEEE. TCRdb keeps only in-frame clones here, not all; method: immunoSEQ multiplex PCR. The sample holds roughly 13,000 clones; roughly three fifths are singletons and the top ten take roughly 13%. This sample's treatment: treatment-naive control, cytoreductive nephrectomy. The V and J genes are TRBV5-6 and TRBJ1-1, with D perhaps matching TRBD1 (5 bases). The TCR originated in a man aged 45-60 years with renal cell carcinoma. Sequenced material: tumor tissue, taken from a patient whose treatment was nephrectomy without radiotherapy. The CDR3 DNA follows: TGTGCCAGCAGTACAGGCCGGATGACTGAAGCTTTCTTT. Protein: CASSTGRMTEAFF.